The source of this TCR beta chain is a study of T cell responses to AZD1222 COVID-19 vaccine. This clone was seen more than once but under ten times. Antigen specificity is unknown. TCRdb's table, derived via immunoSEQ multiplex PCR, lists solely in-frame clones and lacks some. The sample consists of some 150,000 clones, 90% of them appearing once. The germline CDR1 and CDR2 sequences are LNHDA and SQIVND (reference sequence). V was trimmed by 3 bases and J by 4 bases, leaving 12 bases between them. The CDR3 runs 14 residues. Findings of the study overall: Samples come after the peak T cell response, not at day 14.

This TCR was recovered from an adult in good health. The input for sequencing was peripheral blood, taken on day 0 of AZD1222 vaccination. The V and J genes are TRBV19 and TRBJ1-2; D unclear. In DNA form, the CDR3 reads TGTGCCAGTAGTATCTTTGAGGGTGGCTATGGCTACACCTTC. This encodes CASSIFEGGYGYTF.